This TCR beta chain was documented in a study of blood T cells in healthy people across ages. Regarding the study as a whole: Unsorted PBMCs ruled out conclusive naive versus antigen-experienced comparison. Diversity estimates drawn from one million T cells were deemed underestimates. Per-million-T-cell TCR beta diversity fell roughly linearly with age. A greater number of naive CD4+ cells and higher diversity distinguished long-lived donors from aged donors.

Germline trimming cut 5 bases from V and 3 bases from J; bases unmatched to any gene: 12. Germline V gives CDR1 SGHTA, CDR2 FQGNSA. The CDR3 consists of 17 residues. Through a sample-barcoded 5' primer and a J-beta primer mix, a second PCR was run for 7 to 11 cycles. TCRdb fed the 5' RACE reads into MiXCR, producing one record per CDR3 protein. In the table there are approximately 800,000 distinct CDR3 sequences, around 62% of which are singletons. This clonotype was detected a few times. Its antigen is unknown. This TCR was recovered from a man aged 25-45 years in good health. Sequencing was carried out using blood. The chain is built from TRBV7-2 and TRBJ2-4; 8 bases match TRBD1. In DNA form, the CDR3 reads TGTGCCAGCAGCGCACGTAGGACAGGGACGGGCAAAAACATTCAGTACTTC. As protein: CASSARRTGTGKNIQYF.